The present T cell receptor (beta chain) was sequenced within a study of CD8 T cells in Susac syndrome. Random-hexamer reverse transcription was applied to 0.5 to 1 ug RNA. Amplification of TCR beta CDR3 spanned 54 Vbeta and 13 Jbeta via immunoSEQ multiplex PCR. TCRdb reanalysed the immunoSEQ multiplex PCR reads using MiXCR and keeps one entry per CDR3 protein. The table shows hundreds of thousands of distinct CDR3 sequences, with 94% occurring only once. The diagnostic criteria were recently defined, and patients with Susac syndrome met them for definite or probable disease. TEMRA cells were FACS-enriched, and CD8+ and CD4+ T cells were isolated negatively. Study-wide points: Expansion of clones was not seen in the CD4+ T cell repertoires of Susac syndrome.

Turning to this clonotype: Its target is unknown.

This CDR3 has 12 residues. Trimming removed 1 base at V and 2 bases at J, with 5 bases between. Germline V gene sequence: CDR1 GTSNPN, CDR2 SVGIG (reference sequence). The TCR sequence derives from a human donor with Susac syndrome. Specimen: CD4+ T cells from PBMCs. The genes are TRBV30 and TRBJ1-2; no reliable D call. CDR3 sequence (DNA): TGTGCCTGGAGTGGGGGAAACTATGGCTACACCTTC. Its protein is CAWSGGNYGYTF.